Here is one T cell receptor beta chain with its context. This table comes from immunoSEQ multiplex PCR, and its TCRdb copy is limited to in-frame clones, with some not included. The data show roughly 200,000 clones, 65% to 85% seen once. These data belong to a study of blood T cell repertoires in COVID-19. For the study at large: Acute-phase and convalescent COVID-19 samples originated in the United States, Italy and Spain. From T cells, B-cell-depleted T cells, or PBMCs came the material, which was cDNA or gDNA.

V lost 3 bases, J lost 4 bases, and 6 bases lay in between. The CDR3 sequence is 13 residues long. The receptor's source is a man aged 45-65 years with active or convalescent COVID-19. V and J are TRBV12-3 or TRBV12-4 and TRBJ2-2; D gene ambiguous. What was sequenced was peripheral blood. The CDR3 reads CASSFGPTGELFF. The CDR3 nucleotides read TGTGCCAGCAGTTTCGGTCCCACCGGGGAGCTGTTTTTT.